The present T cell receptor (beta chain) was sequenced within a study of T-cell reconstitution after alpha-beta-depleted transplantation in children. The study's findings and limits: Reports say that about two months after transplant, the alpha-beta T cells came out of several hundred graft clones that had expanded. The high TCRbeta diversity at day 60 in some patients came from surviving recipient T cells and thymic progenitors. At one year after transplant, newly produced T cells mostly accounted for T-cell counts and diversity.

Unique molecular identifiers were used to barcode this TCRbeta library. Using its own MiXCR run on the PCR reads, TCRdb lists one record per CDR3 protein. The repertoire has about 300,000 distinct CDR3 sequences, about 9.5% of them found once; the top ten carry approximately 7.6%. In its sample, this clonotype was seen many times. Antigen unknown. CDR3 size: 14 residues. The germline V gene encodes CDR1 SGHRS and CDR2 YFSETQ. Between the trimmed V and J ends, which lost 0 bases and 3 bases, there was a span of 10 bases. This sample comprised PBMCs, obtained before TCRalphabeta/CD19-depleted stem cell transplant. This clonotype originated in a boy under two years old with acute myeloid leukemia, due to receive a stem cell transplant. This chain connects TRBV5-1 to TRBJ2-7; D is undetermined. The CDR3 region is CASSLEAGNYEQYF. CDR3 DNA sequence: TGCGCCAGCAGCTTGGAGGCAGGTAACTACGAGCAGTACTTC.